A selection of T cell receptor beta chains follows, all from one sample in a study of beta chain features in type 1 diabetes. The protocol was immunoSEQ multiplex PCR, while the TCRdb copy is restricted to in-frame clones and leaves out a portion. The sample yields some 500,000 clones, about 10% seen once. Input material: naive CD4+ T cells from blood. All receptors come from a woman aged 18-35 years in good health. The CDR3 runs from the conserved cysteine through the conserved F or W. The order of the fields is CDR3 length, J gene, D gene, clone size, V gene, CDR3 protein, CDR3 DNA. The D gene is left open where the match is weak. Clone size is given for some rows only: seen once, a few or many times, or a class if the clone is expanded.

len: 14
j_gene: TRBJ2-6
d_gene: -
abundance: few
v_gene: TRBV7-2
CDR3aa: CASSLVSGANVLTF
CDR3nt: TGTGCCAGCAGCTTAGTGAGTGGGGCCAACGTCCTGACTTTC

len: 16
j_gene: TRBJ2-1
d_gene: TRBD2
abundance: -
v_gene: TRBV4-3
CDR3aa: CASSPHGTSGSLWQFF
CDR3nt: TGCGCCAGCAGCCCCCACGGCACTAGCGGGAGCTTGTGGCAGTTCTTC

len: 11
j_gene: TRBJ1-1
d_gene: -
abundance: -
v_gene: TRBV30
CDR3aa: CAWGKNKEAFF
CDR3nt: TGTGCCTGGGGAAAGAATAAAGAAGCTTTCTTT

len: 16
j_gene: TRBJ2-1
d_gene: TRBD1
abundance: few
v_gene: TRBV7-8
CDR3aa: CASSSLTGKVSNEQFF
CDR3nt: TGTGCCAGCAGCTCATTGACAGGGAAGGTTAGTAATGAGCAGTTCTTC

len: 15
j_gene: TRBJ2-3
d_gene: TRBD1
abundance: few
v_gene: TRBV18
CDR3aa: CASSPPGQNIDTQYF
CDR3nt: TGTGCCAGCTCACCACCGGGACAGAACATAGATACGCAGTATTTT

len: 12
j_gene: TRBJ2-4
d_gene: -
abundance: many
v_gene: TRBV7-9
CDR3aa: CASSQGTNIQYF
CDR3nt: TGTGCCAGCAGCCAGGGCACAAACATTCAGTACTTC

len: 14
j_gene: TRBJ1-5
d_gene: TRBD1
abundance: -
v_gene: TRBV5-1
CDR3aa: CASRRQGAHQPQHF
CDR3nt: TGCGCCAGCCGTCGACAGGGGGCTCATCAGCCCCAGCATTTT

len: 14
j_gene: TRBJ2-1
d_gene: -
abundance: -
v_gene: TRBV9
CDR3aa: CASSVSVSFSEQFF
CDR3nt: TGTGCCAGCAGCGTATCAGTTAGCTTTAGTGAGCAGTTCTTC

len: 15
j_gene: TRBJ1-6
d_gene: TRBD1
abundance: -
v_gene: TRBV7-9
CDR3aa: CASSVRDRDGSPLHF
CDR3nt: TGTGCCAGCAGCGTCCGGGACAGGGACGGCTCACCCCTCCACTTT

len: 12
j_gene: TRBJ1-3
d_gene: -
abundance: -
v_gene: TRBV28
CDR3aa: CASSQLGNTIYF
CDR3nt: TGTGCCAGCAGCCAGTTGGGCAACACCATATATTTT

len: 11
j_gene: TRBJ1-1
d_gene: -
abundance: few
v_gene: TRBV2
CDR3aa: CAIQGNTEAFF
CDR3nt: TGTGCCATCCAGGGGAACACTGAAGCTTTCTTT

len: 16
j_gene: TRBJ2-6
d_gene: TRBD2
abundance: few
v_gene: TRBV4-3
CDR3aa: CASSRGTSVGANVLTF
CDR3nt: TGCGCCAGCAGCCGAGGGACTAGCGTTGGGGCCAACGTCCTGACTTTC

len: 13
j_gene: TRBJ1-1
d_gene: -
abundance: few
v_gene: TRBV29-1
CDR3aa: CSVEAQGGTEAFF
CDR3nt: TGCAGCGTTGAGGCCCAGGGAGGGACTGAAGCTTTCTTT

len: 14
j_gene: TRBJ1-4
d_gene: -
abundance: -
v_gene: TRBV27
CDR3aa: CASSYRGGEEKLFF
CDR3nt: TGTGCCAGCAGTTACCGGGGAGGTGAAGAAAAACTGTTTTTT

len: 12
j_gene: TRBJ2-1
d_gene: -
abundance: few
v_gene: TRBV27
CDR3aa: CASSSWDGEQFF
CDR3nt: TGTGCCAGCAGTTCGTGGGACGGTGAGCAGTTCTTC

len: 14
j_gene: TRBJ1-4
d_gene: -
abundance: -
v_gene: TRBV29-1
CDR3aa: CSAHLPGTNEKLFF
CDR3nt: TGCAGCGCCCATCTTCCGGGGACTAATGAAAAACTGTTTTTT

len: 16
j_gene: TRBJ2-5
d_gene: -
abundance: few
v_gene: TRBV7-2
CDR3aa: CASSSEGLFSQETQYF
CDR3nt: TGTGCCAGCAGCTCAGAGGGGCTCTTCTCCCAAGAGACCCAGTACTTC

len: 15
j_gene: TRBJ2-5
d_gene: -
abundance: few
v_gene: TRBV19
CDR3aa: CASSRGPEQQETQYF
CDR3nt: TGTGCCAGTAGTAGAGGGCCGGAACAGCAAGAGACCCAGTACTTC

len: 13
j_gene: TRBJ2-1
d_gene: -
abundance: few
v_gene: TRBV27
CDR3aa: CASSLVTANEQFF
CDR3nt: TGTGCCAGCAGTTTAGTGACAGCTAATGAGCAGTTCTTC

len: 14
j_gene: TRBJ2-3
d_gene: -
abundance: few
v_gene: TRBV7-9
CDR3aa: CASSFSTNADTQYF
CDR3nt: TGTGCCAGCAGCTTCTCGACGAACGCAGATACGCAGTATTTT

len: 15
j_gene: TRBJ2-3
d_gene: -
abundance: few
v_gene: TRBV11-2
CDR3aa: CASNAQFLAADTQYF
CDR3nt: TGTGCCAGCAACGCCCAGTTTCTAGCAGCAGATACGCAGTATTTT

len: 17
j_gene: TRBJ2-2
d_gene: TRBD2
abundance: few
v_gene: TRBV14
CDR3aa: CASSPSGRFANTGELFF
CDR3nt: TGTGCCAGCTCCCCTAGCGGGAGGTTCGCGAACACCGGGGAGCTGTTTTTT

len: 13
j_gene: TRBJ2-3
d_gene: -
abundance: few
v_gene: TRBV2
CDR3aa: CASSRDDTDTQYF
CDR3nt: TGTGCCAGTTCAAGAGACGACACAGATACGCAGTATTTT